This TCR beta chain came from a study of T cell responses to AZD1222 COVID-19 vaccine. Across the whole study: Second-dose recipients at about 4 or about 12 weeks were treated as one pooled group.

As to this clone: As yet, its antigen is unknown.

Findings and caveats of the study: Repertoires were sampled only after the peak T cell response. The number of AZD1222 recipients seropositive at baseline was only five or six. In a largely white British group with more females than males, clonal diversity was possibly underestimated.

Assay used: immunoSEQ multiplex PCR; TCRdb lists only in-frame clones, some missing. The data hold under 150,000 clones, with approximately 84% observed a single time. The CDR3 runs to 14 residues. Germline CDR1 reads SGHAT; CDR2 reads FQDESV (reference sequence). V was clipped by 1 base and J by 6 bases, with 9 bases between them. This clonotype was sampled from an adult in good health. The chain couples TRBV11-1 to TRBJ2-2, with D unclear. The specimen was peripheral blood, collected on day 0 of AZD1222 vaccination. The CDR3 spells CASSLGSGAGELFF. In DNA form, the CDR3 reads TGTGCCAGCAGCTTAGGGTCCGGTGCCGGGGAGCTGTTTTTT.